This TCR beta chain was recorded in a study of T cell repertoires and HLA-DP antigens. Study background: Transduced HeLa cells presented HLA-DP to CD4+ T cells. Donors were two male and one female, aged 18-to-29 to 60-to-69.

Some clones are missing from TCRdb's copy, which holds only in-frame ones; the method was immunoSEQ multiplex PCR. The table has some 120,000 clones, 90% to 95% seen once. Concerning this clone itself: Its cognate antigen is unknown.

V was trimmed by 7 bases and J by 1 base, leaving 7 bases between them. This CDR3 is built from 12 residues. Germline V gene sequence: CDR1 LNHDA, CDR2 SQIVND (reference sequence). This chain joins TRBV19 and TRBJ1-1; a possible D gene is TRBD1 (5 bases). Sequences were obtained from CD4+ T cells from PBMCs. This sequence was found in a woman aged 18-29 years in good health and CMV-seronegative. CDR3 loop: CASTGQNTEAFF. CDR3 DNA: TGTGCCAGTACCGGACAGAACACTGAAGCTTTCTTT.